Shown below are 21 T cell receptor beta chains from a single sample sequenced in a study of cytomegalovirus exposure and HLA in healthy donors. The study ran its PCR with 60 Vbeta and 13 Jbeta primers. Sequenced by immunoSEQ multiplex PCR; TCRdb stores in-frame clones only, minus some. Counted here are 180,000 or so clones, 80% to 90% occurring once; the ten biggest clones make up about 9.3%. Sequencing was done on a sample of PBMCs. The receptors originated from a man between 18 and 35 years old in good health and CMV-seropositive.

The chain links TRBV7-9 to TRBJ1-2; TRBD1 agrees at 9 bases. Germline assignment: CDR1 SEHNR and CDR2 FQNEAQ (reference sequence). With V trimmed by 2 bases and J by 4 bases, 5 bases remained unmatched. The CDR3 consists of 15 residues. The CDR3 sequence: CASSLSGTGRYGYTF. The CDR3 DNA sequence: TGTGCCAGCAGCTTATCCGGGACAGGGCGCTATGGCTACACCTTC.

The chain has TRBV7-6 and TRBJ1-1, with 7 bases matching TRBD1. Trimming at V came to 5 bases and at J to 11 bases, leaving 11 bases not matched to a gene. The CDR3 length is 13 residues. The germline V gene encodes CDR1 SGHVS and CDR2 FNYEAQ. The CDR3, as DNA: TGTGCCAGCAGCCCAACCACAGGGGCGGCGGCTTTCTTT. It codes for CASSPTTGAAAFF.

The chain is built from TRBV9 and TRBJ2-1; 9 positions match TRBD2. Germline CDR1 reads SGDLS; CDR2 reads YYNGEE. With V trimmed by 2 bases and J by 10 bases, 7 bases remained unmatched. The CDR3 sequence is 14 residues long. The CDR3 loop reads CASSVGLAMGEQFF. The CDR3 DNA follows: TGTGCCAGCAGCGTGGGACTAGCAATGGGCGAGCAGTTCTTC.

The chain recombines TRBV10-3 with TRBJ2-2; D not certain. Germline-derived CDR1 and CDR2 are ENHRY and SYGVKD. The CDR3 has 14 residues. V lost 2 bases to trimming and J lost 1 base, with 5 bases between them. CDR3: CAISEGQNTGELFF. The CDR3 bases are TGTGCCATCAGTGAGGGGCAGAACACCGGGGAGCTGTTTTTT.

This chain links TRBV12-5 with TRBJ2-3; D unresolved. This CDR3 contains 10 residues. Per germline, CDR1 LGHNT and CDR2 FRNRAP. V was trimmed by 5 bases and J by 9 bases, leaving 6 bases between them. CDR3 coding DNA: TGTGCTAGTGGTATCCCAACGCAGTATTTT. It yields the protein CASGIPTQYF.

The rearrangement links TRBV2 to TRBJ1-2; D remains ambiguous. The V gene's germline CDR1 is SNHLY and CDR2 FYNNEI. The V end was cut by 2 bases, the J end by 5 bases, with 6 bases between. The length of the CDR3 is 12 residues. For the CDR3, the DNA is TGTGCCAGCAGTGAATCTAGGTATGGCTACACCTTC. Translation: CASSESRYGYTF.

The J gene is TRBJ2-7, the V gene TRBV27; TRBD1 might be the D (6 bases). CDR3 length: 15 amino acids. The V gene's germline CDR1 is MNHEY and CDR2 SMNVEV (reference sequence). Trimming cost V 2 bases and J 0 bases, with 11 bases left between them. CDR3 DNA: TGTGCCAGCAGTTTAGGGGGCGCTGGCTCCTACGAGCAGTACTTC. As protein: CASSLGGAGSYEQYF.

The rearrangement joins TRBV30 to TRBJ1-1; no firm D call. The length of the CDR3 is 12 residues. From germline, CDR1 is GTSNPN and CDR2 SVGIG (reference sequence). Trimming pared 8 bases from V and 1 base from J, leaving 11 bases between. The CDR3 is CARRRGNTEAFF. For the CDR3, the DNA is TGTGCCCGTCGCCGGGGGAACACTGAAGCTTTCTTT.

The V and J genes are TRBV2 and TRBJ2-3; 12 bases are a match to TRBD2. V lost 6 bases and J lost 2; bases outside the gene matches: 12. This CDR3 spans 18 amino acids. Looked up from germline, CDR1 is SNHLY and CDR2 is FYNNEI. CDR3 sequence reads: CASRKKFLAGGHTDTQYF. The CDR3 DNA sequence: TGTGCCAGCAGGAAGAAATTTCTAGCGGGGGGGCACACAGATACGCAGTATTTT.

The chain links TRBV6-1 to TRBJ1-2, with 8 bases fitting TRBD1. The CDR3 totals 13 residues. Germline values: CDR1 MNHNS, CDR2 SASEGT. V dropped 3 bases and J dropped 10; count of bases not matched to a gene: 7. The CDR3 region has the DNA TGTGCCAGCAGTGAGCGGGACAGGACTTACTACACCTTC. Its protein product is CASSERDRTYYTF.

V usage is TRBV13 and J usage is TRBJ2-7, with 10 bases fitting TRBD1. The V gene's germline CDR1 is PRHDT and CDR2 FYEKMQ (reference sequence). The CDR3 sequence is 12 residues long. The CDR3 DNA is TGTGCTAACGGACAGGGGGGCTACGAGCAGTACTTC. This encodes CANGQGGYEQYF.

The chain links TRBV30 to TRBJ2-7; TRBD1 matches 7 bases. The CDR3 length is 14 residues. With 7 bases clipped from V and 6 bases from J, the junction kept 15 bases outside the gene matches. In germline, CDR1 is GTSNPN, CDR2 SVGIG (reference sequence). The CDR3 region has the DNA TGTGCCTCGGTAAGGGGGCGGAGGTTTGCCGAGCAGTACTTC. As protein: CASVRGRRFAEQYF.

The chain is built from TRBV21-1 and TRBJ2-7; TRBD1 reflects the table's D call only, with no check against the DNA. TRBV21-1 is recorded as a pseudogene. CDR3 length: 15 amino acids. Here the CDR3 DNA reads TGTGCCAGCAGCAAAAGGGACAGCAGCTCCTACGAGCAGTACTTC. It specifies CASSKRDSSSYEQYF.

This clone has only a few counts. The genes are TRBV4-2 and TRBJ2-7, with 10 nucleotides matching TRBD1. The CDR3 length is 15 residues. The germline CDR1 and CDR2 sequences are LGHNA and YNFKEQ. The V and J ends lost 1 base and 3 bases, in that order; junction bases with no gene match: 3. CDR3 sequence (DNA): TGTGCCAGCAGCCAAGGGGGACAGGGGAGCTACGAGCAGTACTTC. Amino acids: CASSQGGQGSYEQYF.

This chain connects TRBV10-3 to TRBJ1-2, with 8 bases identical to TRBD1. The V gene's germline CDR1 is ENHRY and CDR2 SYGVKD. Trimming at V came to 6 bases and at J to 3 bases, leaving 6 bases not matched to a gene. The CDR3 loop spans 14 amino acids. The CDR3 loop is CAISSGQEDYGYTF. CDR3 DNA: TGTGCCATCAGCTCGGGACAGGAGGACTATGGCTACACCTTC.

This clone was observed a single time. The CDR3 here is CASSSPRTGRGGYTF. DNA for the CDR3: TGTGCCAGCAGCTCCCCCCGGACAGGGCGGGGTGGCTACACCTTC. V usage is TRBV5-4 and J usage is TRBJ1-2, with 8 bases matching TRBD1. The CDR3 is 15 amino acids. The junction had 11 bases not matched to a gene; V was cut back by 3 bases and J by 7 bases. The V gene's germline CDR1 is SGHNT and CDR2 YYREEE (reference sequence).

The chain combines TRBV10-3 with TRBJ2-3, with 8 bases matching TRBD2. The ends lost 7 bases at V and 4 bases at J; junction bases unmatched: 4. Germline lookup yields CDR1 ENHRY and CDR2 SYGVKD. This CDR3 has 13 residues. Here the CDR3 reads CAINGGAADTQYF. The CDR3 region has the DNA TGTGCCATCAACGGGGGGGCTGCAGATACGCAGTATTTT.

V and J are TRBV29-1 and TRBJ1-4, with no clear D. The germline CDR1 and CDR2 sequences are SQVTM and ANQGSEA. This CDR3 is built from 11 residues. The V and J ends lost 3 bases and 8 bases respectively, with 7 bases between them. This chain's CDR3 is CSVDSGEKLFF. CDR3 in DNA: TGCAGCGTTGATTCGGGGGAAAAACTGTTTTTT.

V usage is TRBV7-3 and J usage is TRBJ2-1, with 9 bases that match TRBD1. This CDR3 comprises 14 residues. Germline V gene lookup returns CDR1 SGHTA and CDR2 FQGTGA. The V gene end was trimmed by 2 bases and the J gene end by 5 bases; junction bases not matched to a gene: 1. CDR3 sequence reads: CASSLRDRDNEQFF. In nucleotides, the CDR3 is TGTGCCAGCAGCTTACGGGACAGGGACAATGAGCAGTTCTTC.

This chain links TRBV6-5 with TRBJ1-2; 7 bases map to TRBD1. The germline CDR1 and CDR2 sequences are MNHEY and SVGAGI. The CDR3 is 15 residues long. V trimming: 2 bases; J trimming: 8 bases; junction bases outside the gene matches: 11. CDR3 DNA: TGTGCCAGCAGTTACGAGCCGACAGGGTTGGGAGGCTACACCTTC. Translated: CASSYEPTGLGGYTF.

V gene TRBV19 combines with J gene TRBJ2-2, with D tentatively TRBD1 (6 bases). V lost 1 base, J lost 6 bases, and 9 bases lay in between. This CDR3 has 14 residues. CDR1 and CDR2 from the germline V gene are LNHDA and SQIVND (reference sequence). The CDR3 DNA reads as TGTGCCAGTAGTATAGCTCAGGGGTCCGGGGAGCTGTTTTTT. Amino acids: CASSIAQGSGELFF.